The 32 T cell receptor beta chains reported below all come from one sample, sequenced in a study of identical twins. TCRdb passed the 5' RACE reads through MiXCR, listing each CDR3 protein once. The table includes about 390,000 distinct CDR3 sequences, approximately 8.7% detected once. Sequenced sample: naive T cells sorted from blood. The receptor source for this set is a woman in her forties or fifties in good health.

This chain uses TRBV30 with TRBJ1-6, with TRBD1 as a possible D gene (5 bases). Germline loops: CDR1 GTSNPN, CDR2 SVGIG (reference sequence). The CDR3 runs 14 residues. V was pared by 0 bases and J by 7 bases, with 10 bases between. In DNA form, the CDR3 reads TGTGCCTGGAGTGTACTGGGGCCCAATTCACCCCTCCACTTT. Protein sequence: CAWSVLGPNSPLHF. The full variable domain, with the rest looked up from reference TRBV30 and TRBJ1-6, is SQTIHQWPATLVQPVGSPLSLECTVEGTSNPNLYWYRQAAGRGLQLLFYSVGIGQISSEVPQNLSASRPQDRQFILSSKKLLLSDSGFYLCAWSVLGPNSPLHFGNGTRLTVT.

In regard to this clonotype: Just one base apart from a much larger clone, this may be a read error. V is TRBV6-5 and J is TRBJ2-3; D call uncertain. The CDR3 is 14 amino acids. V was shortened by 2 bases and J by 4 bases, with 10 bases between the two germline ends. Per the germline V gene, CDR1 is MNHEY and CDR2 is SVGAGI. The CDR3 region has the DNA TGTGCCAGCAGTTACGGCGGAAGCTCAGATACGCAGTATTTT. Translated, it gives CASSYGGSSDTQYF.

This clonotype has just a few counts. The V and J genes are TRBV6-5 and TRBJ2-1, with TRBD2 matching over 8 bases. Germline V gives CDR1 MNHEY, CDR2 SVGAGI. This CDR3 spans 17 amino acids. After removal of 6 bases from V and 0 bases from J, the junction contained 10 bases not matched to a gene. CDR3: CASSPFPTSASYNEQFF. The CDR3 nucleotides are TGTGCCAGCAGCCCCTTCCCGACTAGCGCCTCCTACAATGAGCAGTTCTTC.

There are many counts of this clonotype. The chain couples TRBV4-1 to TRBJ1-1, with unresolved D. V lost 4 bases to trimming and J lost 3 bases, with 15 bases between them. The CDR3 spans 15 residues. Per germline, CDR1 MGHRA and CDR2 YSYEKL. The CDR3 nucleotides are TGCGCCAGCAGCCGAGAGCAGCAGATTGACACTGAAGCTTTCTTT. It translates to CASSREQQIDTEAFF.

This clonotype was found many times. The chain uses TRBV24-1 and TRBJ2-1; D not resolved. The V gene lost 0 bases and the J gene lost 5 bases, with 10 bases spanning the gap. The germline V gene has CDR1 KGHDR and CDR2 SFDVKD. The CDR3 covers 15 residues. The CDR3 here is CATSDLKQVNNEQFF. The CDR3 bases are TGTGCCACCAGTGATTTGAAGCAGGTTAACAATGAGCAGTTCTTC.

CDR3 bases: TGCGCCAGCAGCAATAGAGGGAAGGAGGGAAAAGAGACCCAGTACTTC. Protein product: CASSNRGKEGKETQYF. The chain has TRBV5-1 and TRBJ2-5; D perhaps matches TRBD2 (6 bases). The CDR3 is 16 residues long. Germline V lookup: CDR1 SGHRS, CDR2 YFSETQ. V lost 4 bases and J 3 bases, leaving 19 bases between the germline ends.

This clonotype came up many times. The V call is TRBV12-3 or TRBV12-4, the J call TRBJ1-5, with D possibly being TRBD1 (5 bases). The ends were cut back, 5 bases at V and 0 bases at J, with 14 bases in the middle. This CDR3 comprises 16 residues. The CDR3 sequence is CASSPDSRYSNQPQHF. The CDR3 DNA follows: TGTGCCAGCAGTCCTGACAGCCGATATAGCAATCAGCCCCAGCATTTT.

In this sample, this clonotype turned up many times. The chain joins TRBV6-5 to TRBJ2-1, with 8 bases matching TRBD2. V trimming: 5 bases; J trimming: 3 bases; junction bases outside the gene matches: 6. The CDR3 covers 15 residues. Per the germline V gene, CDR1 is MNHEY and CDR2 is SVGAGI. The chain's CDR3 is CASSPGTSDYNEQFF. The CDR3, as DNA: TGTGCCAGCAGTCCCGGGACTAGTGACTACAATGAGCAGTTCTTC.

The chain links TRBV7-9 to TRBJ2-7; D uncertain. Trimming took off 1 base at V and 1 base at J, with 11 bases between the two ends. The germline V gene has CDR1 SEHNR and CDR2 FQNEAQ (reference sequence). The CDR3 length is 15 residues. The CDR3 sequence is CASSLGPLESYEQYV. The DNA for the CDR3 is TGTGCCAGCAGCTTAGGGCCCCTGGAGTCCTACGAGCAGTACGTC.

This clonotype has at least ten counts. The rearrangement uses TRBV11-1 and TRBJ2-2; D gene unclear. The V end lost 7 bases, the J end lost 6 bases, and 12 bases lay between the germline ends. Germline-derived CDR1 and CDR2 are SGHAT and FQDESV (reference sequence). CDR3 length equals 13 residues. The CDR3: CASTIKGPGELFF. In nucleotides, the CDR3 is TGTGCCAGCACCATAAAAGGGCCCGGGGAGCTGTTTTTT.

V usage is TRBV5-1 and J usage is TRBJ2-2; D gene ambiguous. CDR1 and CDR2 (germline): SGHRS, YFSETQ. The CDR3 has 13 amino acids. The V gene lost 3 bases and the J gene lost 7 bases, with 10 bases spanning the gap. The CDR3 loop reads CASSYWLSGELFF. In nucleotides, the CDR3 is TGCGCCAGCAGCTACTGGTTAAGCGGGGAGCTGTTTTTT.

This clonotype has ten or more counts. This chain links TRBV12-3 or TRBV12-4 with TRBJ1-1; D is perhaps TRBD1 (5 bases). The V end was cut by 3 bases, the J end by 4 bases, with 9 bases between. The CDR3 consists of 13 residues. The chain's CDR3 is CASSLGGTTEAFF. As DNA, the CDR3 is TGTGCCAGCAGTTTGGGGGGGACCACTGAAGCTTTCTTT.

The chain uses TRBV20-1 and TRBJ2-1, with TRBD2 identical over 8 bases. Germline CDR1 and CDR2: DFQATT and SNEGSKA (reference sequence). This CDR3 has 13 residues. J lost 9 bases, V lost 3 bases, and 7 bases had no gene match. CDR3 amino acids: CSASGLAGFEQFF. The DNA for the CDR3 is TGCAGTGCTAGTGGGCTAGCGGGCTTTGAGCAGTTCTTC.

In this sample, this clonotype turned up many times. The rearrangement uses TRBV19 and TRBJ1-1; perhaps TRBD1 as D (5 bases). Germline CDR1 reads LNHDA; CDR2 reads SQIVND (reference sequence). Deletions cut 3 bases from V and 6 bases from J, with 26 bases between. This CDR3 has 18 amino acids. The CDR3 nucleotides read TGTGCCAGTAGTATCATGTTCGCCCTTCAGGGCTCGTCTTCTGAAGCTTTCTTT. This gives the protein CASSIMFALQGSSSEAFF.

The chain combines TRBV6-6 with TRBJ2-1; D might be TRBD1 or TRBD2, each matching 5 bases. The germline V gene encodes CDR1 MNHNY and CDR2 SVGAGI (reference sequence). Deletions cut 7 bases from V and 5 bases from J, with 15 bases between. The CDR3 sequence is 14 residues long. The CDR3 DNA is TGTGCCAGCACCAACCGGGGCGGTAACAATGAGCAGTTCTTC. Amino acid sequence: CASTNRGGNNEQFF.

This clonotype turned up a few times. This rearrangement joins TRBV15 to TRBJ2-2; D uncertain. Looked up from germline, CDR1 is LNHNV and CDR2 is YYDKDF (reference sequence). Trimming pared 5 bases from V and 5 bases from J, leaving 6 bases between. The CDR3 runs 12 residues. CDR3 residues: CATSVRTGELFF. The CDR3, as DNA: TGTGCCACCAGCGTCCGGACCGGGGAGCTGTTTTTT.

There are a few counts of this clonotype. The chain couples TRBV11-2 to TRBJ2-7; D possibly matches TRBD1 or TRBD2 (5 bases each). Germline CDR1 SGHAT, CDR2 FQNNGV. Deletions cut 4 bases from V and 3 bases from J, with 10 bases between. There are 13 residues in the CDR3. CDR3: CASSSRDRYEQYF. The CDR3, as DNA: TGTGCCAGCAGCTCCCGGGACCGCTACGAGCAGTACTTC.

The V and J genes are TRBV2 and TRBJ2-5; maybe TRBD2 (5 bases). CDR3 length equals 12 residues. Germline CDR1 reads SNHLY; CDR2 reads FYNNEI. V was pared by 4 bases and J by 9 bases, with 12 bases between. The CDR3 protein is CASSGTWSAQYF. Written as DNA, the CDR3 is TGTGCCAGCAGTGGGACTTGGTCGGCCCAGTACTTC. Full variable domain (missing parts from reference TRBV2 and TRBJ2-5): EPEVTQTPSHQVTQMGQEVILRCVPISNHLYFYWYRQILGQKVEFLVSFYNNEISEKSEIFDDQFSVERPDGSNFTLKIRSTKLEDSAMYFCASSGTWSAQYFGPGTRLLVL.

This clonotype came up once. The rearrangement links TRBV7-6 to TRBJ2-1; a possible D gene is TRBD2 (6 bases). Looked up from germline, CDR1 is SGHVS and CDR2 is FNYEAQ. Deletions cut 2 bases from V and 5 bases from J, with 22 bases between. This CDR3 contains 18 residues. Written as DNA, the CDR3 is TGTGCCAGCAGCTTAACCGCACCGGAGGGCCTCACGAACAATGAGCAGTTCTTC. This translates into CASSLTAPEGLTNNEQFF.

The CDR3 reads CASSSQTTDTQYF. CDR3 nucleotide sequence: TGTGCCAGCTCGAGTCAGACCACAGATACGCAGTATTTT. This chain links TRBV18 with TRBJ2-3; D gene ambiguous. The CDR3 is made up of 13 amino acids. V gave up 6 bases and J gave up 2 bases, with 9 bases separating them. Germline V gives CDR1 KGHSH, CDR2 LQKENI.

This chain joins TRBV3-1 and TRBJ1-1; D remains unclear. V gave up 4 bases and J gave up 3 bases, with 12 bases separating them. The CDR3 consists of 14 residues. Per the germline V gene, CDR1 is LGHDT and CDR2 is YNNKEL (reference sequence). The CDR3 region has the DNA TGTGCCAGCAGCCCTATCGTGGGCGACACTGAAGCTTTCTTT. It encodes CASSPIVGDTEAFF.

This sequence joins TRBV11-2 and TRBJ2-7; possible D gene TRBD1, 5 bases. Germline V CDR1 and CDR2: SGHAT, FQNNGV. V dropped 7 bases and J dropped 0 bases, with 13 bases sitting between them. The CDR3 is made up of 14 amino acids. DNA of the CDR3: TGTGCCAGCACTAGACAGCCGAGCTCCTACGAGCAGTACGTC. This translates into CASTRQPSSYEQYV.

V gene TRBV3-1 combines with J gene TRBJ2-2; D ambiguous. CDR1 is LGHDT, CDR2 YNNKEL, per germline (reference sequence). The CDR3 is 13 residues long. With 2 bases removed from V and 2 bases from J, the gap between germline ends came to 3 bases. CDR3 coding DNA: TGTGCCAGCAGCCAACATAACACCGGGGAGCTGTTTTTT. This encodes CASSQHNTGELFF.

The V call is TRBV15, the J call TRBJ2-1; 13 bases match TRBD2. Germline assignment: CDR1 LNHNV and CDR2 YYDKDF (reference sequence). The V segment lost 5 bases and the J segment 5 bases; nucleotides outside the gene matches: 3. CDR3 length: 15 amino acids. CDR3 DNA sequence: TGTGCCACCAGCCCTGGGACTAGCGGGGACAATGAGCAGTTCTTC. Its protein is CATSPGTSGDNEQFF.

The DNA for the CDR3 is TGCAGTGCTGTACGACCCGGGTTTGAGCAGTTCTTC. It yields the protein CSAVRPGFEQFF. The chain is built from TRBV20-1 and TRBJ2-1; D gene uncertain. Germline CDR1 reads DFQATT; CDR2 reads SNEGSKA (reference sequence). V was cut by 5 bases and J by 9 bases, with 14 bases left in between. The CDR3 runs to 12 residues.

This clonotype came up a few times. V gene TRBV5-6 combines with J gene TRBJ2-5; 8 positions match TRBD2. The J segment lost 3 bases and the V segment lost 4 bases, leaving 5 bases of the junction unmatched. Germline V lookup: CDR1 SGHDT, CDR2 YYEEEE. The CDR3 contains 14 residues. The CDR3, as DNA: TGTGCCAGCAGCACCTTAGCGGGAAAAGAGACCCAGTACTTC. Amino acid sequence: CASSTLAGKETQYF.

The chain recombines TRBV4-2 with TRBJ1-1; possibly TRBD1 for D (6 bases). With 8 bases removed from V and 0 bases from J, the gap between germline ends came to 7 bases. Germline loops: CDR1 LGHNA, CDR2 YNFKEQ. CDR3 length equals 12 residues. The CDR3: CASWGLNTEAFF. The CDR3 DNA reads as TGTGCCAGCTGGGGGCTGAACACTGAAGCTTTCTTT.

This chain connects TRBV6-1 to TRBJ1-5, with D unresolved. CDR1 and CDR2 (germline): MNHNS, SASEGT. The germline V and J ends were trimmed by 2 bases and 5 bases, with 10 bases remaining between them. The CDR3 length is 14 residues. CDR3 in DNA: TGTGCCAGCAGTGAAATACGACCCCATCAGCCCCAGCATTTT. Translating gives CASSEIRPHQPQHF.

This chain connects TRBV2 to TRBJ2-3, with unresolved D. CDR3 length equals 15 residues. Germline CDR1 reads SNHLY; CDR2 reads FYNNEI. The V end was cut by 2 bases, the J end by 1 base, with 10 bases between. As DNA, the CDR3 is TGTGCCAGCAGTGAAAACGACATTCGCACAGATACGCAGTATTTT. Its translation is CASSENDIRTDTQYF.

The CDR3 sequence is CASSIVEASDTQYF. CDR3 DNA sequence: TGTGCCAGTAGTATAGTTGAGGCATCAGATACGCAGTATTTT. The V and J genes are TRBV19 and TRBJ2-3; no clear D. Germline V gene data show CDR1 as LNHDA and CDR2 as SQIVND (reference sequence). V was shortened by 1 base and J by 4 bases, with 9 bases between the two germline ends. The CDR3 length is 14 residues.

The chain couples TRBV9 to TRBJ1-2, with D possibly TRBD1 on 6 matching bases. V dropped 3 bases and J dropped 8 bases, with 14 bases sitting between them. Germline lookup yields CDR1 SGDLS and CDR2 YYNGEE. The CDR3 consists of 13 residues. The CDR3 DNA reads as TGTGCCAGCAGCGCATTTCAGGGGTACGGCTACACCTTC. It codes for CASSAFQGYGYTF.

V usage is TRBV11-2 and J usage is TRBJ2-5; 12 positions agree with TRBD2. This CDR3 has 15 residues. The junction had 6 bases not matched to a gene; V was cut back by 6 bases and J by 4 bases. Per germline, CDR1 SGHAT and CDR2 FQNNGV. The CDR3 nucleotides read TGTGCCAGCAGGGCGGAACTAGCGGGAGGAGAGACCCAGTACTTC. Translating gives CASRAELAGGETQYF.